This T cell receptor (beta chain) was captured in a study of blood T cell repertoires in COVID-19. Unmatched junction bases numbered 4, after V lost 3 bases and J lost 2 bases. CDR1 is MDHEN and CDR2 is SYDVKM in the germline V gene. The CDR3 sequence is 14 residues long. TCRdb keeps only in-frame clones here, not all; method: immunoSEQ multiplex PCR. The table lists about 41,000 clones, about 83% of them singletons. The sequencing input was peripheral blood. The chain is built from TRBV28 and TRBJ2-7; TRBD2 matches at 7 bases. The source of this sequence is a woman of 80 years or more with active or convalescent COVID-19. The CDR3 here is CASSFVTSPYEQYF. CDR3 DNA: TGTGCCAGCAGTTTTGTGACTAGCCCCTACGAGCAGTACTTC.